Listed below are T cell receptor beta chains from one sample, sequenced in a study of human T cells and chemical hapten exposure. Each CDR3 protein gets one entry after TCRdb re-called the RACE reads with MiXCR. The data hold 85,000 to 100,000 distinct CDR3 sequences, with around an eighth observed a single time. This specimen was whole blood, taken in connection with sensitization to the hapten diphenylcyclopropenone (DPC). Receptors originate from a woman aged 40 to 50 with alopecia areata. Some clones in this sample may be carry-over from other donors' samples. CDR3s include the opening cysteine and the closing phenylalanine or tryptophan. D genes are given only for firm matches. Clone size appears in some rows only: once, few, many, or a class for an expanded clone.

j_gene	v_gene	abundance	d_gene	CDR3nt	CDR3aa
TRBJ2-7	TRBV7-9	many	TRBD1	TGTGCCAGCAGCTTACCGACAAGAGGGACAGGCTTTTCCTACGAGCAGTACTTC	CASSLPTRGTGFSYEQYF
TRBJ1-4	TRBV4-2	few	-	TGTGCCAGCAGCCAAGAAGAAGCCTCGGGAGGTGAAAAACTGTTTTTT	CASSQEEASGGEKLFF
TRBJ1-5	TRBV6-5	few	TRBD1	TGTGCCACCAGGACAGGGATCGATCAGCCCCAGCATTTT	CATRTGIDQPQHF
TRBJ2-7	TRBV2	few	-	TGTGCCAGCAGCGGTGGGTCAGGGACCGCCTACGAGCAGTACTTC	CASSGGSGTAYEQYF
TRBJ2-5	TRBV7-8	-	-	TGTGCCAGCAGCTTAGCTTTTGGGCCACAAGAGACCCAGTACTTC	CASSLAFGPQETQYF
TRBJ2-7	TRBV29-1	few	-	TGCAGCGTTGAGGGCGGGGAAAGCTCCTACGAGCAGTACTTC	CSVEGGESSYEQYF
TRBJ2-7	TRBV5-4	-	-	TGTGCCAGCAGCCCCAGGGCCGGGCGGGACGAGCAGTACTTC	CASSPRAGRDEQYF
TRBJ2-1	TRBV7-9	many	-	TGTGCCAGCAGCGATCTCACAGGAGCCGTACTCAATGAGCAGTTCTTC	CASSDLTGAVLNEQFF
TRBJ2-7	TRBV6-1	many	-	TGTGCCAGCAGAAACTTCGCCTACGAGCAGTACTTC	CASRNFAYEQYF
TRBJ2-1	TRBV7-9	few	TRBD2	TGTGCCAGCAGCCTGTTAGCGGGCAGCTCCTACAATGAGCAGTTCTTC	CASSLLAGSSYNEQFF
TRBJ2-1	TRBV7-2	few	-	TGTGCCAGCAGCCGCTTGGGTGCGGGGCGGGGCGAGCAGTTCTTC	CASSRLGAGRGEQFF
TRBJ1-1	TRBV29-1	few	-	TGCAGCGTCCAGACACGTTTTGGGAACACTGAAGCTTTCTTT	CSVQTRFGNTEAFF
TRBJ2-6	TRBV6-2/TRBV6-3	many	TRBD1	TGTGCCAGCAGTTTCGACAGGGTAGCTGGGGCCAACGTCCTGACTTTC	CASSFDRVAGANVLTF
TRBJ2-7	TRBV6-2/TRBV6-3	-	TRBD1	TGTGCCAGCGGGACTACGTCGGGACAGGGACTTAGATCCTACGAGCAGTACTTC	CASGTTSGQGLRSYEQYF
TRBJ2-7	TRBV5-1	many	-	TGCGCCAGCAGCTTGGAAAACTACGAGCAGTACTTC	CASSLENYEQYF
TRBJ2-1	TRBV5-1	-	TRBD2	TGCGCCAGCAGCCCCCCACTAGCGGGAGTAGGGGATGAGCAGTTCTTC	CASSPPLAGVGDEQFF
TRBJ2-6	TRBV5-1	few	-	TGCGCCAGCAGCTTGGCCCCTAACTCTGGGGCCAACGTCCTGACTTTC	CASSLAPNSGANVLTF
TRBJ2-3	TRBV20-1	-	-	TGCAGTGCTAGGCTGTTGAGCGGCACAGATACGCAGTATTTT	CSARLLSGTDTQYF
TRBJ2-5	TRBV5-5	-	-	TGTGCCAGCAGTCGTCAGGGCATCCAAGAGACCCAGTACTTC	CASSRQGIQETQYF
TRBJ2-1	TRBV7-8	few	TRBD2	TGTGCCAGCAGCTTAGTGGCGGGAGGGCCTCGAAGTGAGCAGTTCTTC	CASSLVAGGPRSEQFF
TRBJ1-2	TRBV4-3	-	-	TGCGCCAGCAGCCCAACAGGAAGGGACGGCTACACCTTC	CASSPTGRDGYTF
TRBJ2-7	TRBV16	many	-	TGTGCCAGCAGCCTTCGGCCCTACGAGCAGTACTTC	CASSLRPYEQYF
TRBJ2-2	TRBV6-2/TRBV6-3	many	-	TGTGCCAGCAGCCCGAGGAACACCGGGGAGCTGTTTTTT	CASSPRNTGELFF
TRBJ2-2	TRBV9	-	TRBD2	TGTGCCAGCAGCGTAGGCGTGACTAGCGGGGGGAACACCGGGGAGCTGTTTTTT	CASSVGVTSGGNTGELFF
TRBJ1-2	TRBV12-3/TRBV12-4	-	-	TGTGCCAGCAGTTTAATCGATAACTATGGCTACACCTTC	CASSLIDNYGYTF
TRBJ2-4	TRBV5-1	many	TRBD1	TGCGCCAGCAGCATGGGACAGGAAGGATACATTCAGTACTTC	CASSMGQEGYIQYF
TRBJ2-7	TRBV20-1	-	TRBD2	TGCAGTGCTAGTATAGCGGGGAGGCTCGAGGAGCAGTACTTC	CSASIAGRLEEQYF
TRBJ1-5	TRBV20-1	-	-	TGCAGTGCTACGGGGCGTAGCAATCAGCCCCAGCATTTT	CSATGRSNQPQHF
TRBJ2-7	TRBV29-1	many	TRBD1	TGCAGCGTCGGCCACCGGGACAGATATCCTCCCGAGCAGTACTTC	CSVGHRDRYPPEQYF
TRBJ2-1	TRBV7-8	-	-	TGTGCCAGCAGCTTAAGACCCTACAATGAGCAGTTCTTC	CASSLRPYNEQFF
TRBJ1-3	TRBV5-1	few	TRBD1	TGCGCCAGCTCTACAGGGGGCGCAAACGGAAACACCATATATTTT	CASSTGGANGNTIYF
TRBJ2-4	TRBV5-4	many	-	TGTGCCAGCACCTGGTCGAGACGGGAAGCCAAAAACATTCAGTACTTC	CASTWSRREAKNIQYF
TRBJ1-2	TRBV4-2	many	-	TGTGCCAGCAGCGCAACAGCCGTCTATGGCTACACCTTC	CASSATAVYGYTF
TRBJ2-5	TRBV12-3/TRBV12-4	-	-	TGTGCCAGCAGGCGGGACGGGGGAGAGACCCAGTACTTC	CASRRDGGETQYF
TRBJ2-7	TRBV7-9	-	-	TGTGCCAGCAGCCCCCCGGTCACCTACGAGCAGTACTTC	CASSPPVTYEQYF
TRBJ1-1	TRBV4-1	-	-	TGCGCCAGCAGCGCGCATACCAGGGGATCTGAAGCTTTCTTT	CASSAHTRGSEAFF
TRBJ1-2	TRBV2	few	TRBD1	TGTGCCAGCACCCCGCTAGAACAGGGGCTAGAAGGTGGCTACACCTTC	CASTPLEQGLEGGYTF
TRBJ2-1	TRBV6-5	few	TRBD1	TGTGCCAGCAGTCCCGGGACAGGGGGCTGGGTGAGTGAGCAGTTCTTC	CASSPGTGGWVSEQFF
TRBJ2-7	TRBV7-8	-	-	TGTGCCAGCAGCCTCGTGACAGGAGCAACGGACGAGCAGTACTTC	CASSLVTGATDEQYF